This T cell receptor (delta chain) originates from a study of γδ T cells in repeated Plasmodium falciparum infection. Study outcomes and limitations: Repeated controlled infections reportedly drove waves of new clonotype selection in Vdelta2-negative, mostly Vdelta1+, gammadelta repertoires.

Bulk repertoires came from Vgamma9/Vdelta2+ or Vdelta2-negative gammadelta T cells flow-sorted from PBMC. TCRdb reanalyzed the multiplex PCR reads using CATT. The table includes over 90,000 delta-chain clones, 0.85% to 1% detected once. The V gene's germline CDR1 is GEAIGNYY and CDR2 EKD. The CDR3 spans 18 residues. This clone has only a few counts. The antigen remains unidentified. A read error likely explains why the TCRdb protein, taken from a much larger clone, differs from this DNA's translation at residue 14; the protein shown is translated from the DNA. Input material: gamma-delta T cells from blood. The TCR originated in a pool of human donors (malaria-infected and uninfected, not separated). This sequence joins TRDV2 and TRDJ3; 9 bases line up with TRDD3. TCRdb gives no J gene; it was assigned here by matching the DNA to germline. The CDR3 region is CACDKILGDSWDTQQMFF. The DNA of the CDR3 is TGTGCCTGTGACAAAATACTGGGGGACTCCTGGGACACCCAACAGATGTTTTTC.